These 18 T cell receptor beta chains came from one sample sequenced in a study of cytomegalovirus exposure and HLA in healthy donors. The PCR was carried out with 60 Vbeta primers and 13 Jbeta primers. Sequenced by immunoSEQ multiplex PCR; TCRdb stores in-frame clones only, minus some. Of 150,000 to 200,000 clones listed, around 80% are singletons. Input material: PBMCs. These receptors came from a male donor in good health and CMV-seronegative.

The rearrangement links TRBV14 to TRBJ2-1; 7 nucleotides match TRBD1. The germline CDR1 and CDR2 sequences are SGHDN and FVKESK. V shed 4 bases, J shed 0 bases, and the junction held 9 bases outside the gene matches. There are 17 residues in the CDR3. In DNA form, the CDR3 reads TGTGCCAGCAGCCGGTCGACAGGGTCCCTCTCCTACAATGAGCAGTTCTTC. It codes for CASSRSTGSLSYNEQFF.

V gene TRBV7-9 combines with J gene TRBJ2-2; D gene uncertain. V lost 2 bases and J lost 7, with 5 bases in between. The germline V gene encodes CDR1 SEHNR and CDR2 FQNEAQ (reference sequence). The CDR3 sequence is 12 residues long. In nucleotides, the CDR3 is TGTGCCAGCAGCTTATCTGTCGGGGAGCTGTTTTTT. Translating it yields CASSLSVGELFF. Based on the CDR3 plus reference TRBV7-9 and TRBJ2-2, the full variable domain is DTGVSQNPRHKITKRGQNVTFRCDPISEHNRLYWYRQTLGQGPEFLTYFQNEAQLEKSRLLSDRFSAERPKGSFSTLEIQRTEQGDSAMYLCASSLSVGELFFGEGSRLTVL.

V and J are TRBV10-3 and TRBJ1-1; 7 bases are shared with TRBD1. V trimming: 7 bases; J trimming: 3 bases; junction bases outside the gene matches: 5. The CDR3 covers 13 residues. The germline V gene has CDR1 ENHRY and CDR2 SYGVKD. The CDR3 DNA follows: TGTGCCATCACCGCAACAGGGGACACTGAAGCTTTCTTT. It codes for CAITATGDTEAFF.

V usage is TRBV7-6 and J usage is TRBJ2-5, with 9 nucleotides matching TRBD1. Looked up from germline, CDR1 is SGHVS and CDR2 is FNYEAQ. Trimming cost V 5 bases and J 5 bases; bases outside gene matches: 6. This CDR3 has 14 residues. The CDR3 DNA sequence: TGTGCCAGCAGCCCGGGACAGGGTTTGGAGACCCAGTACTTC. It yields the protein CASSPGQGLETQYF. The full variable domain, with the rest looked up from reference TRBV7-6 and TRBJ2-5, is GAGVSQSPRYKVTKRGQDVALRCDPISGHVSLYWYRQALGQGPEFLTYFNYEAQQDKSGLPNDRFSAERPEGSISTLTIQRTEQRDSAMYRCASSPGQGLETQYFGPGTRLLVL.

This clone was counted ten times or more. The CDR3 nucleotides read TGTGCCAGCAGCTCTAGGGCCCCGGGGGGTTTCTTT. Translating gives CASSSRAPGGFF. The chain couples TRBV6-5 to TRBJ1-1; D might be TRBD1 (5 bases). The germline V gene has CDR1 MNHEY and CDR2 SVGAGI. This CDR3 contains 12 residues. The V end lost 6 bases, the J end lost 13 bases, and 18 bases lay between the germline ends.

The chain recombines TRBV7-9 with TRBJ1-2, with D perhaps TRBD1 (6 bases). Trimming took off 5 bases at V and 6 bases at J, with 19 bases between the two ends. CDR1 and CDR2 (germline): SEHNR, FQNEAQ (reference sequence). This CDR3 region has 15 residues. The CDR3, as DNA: TGTGCCAGCAGCCCTAGGGGGGGTACCTGGGATGGCTACACCTTC. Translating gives CASSPRGGTWDGYTF. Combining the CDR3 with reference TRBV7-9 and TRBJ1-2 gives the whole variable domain DTGVSQNPRHKITKRGQNVTFRCDPISEHNRLYWYRQTLGQGPEFLTYFQNEAQLEKSRLLSDRFSAERPKGSFSTLEIQRTEQGDSAMYLCASSPRGGTWDGYTFGSGTRLTVV.

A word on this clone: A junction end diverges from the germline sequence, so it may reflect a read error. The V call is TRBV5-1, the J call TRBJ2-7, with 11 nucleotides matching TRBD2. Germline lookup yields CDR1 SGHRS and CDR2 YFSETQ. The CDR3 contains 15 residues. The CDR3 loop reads CASSLALAGVYERYF. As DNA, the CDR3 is TGCGCCAGCAGCTTGGCACTAGCGGGAGTTTACGAGCGGTACTTC.

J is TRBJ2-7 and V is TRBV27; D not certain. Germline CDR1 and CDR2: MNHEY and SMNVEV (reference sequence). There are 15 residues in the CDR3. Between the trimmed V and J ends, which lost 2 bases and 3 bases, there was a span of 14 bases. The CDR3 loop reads CASSLTSGSGYEQYF. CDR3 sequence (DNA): TGTGCCAGCAGTTTAACGTCTGGCAGTGGCTACGAGCAGTACTTC.

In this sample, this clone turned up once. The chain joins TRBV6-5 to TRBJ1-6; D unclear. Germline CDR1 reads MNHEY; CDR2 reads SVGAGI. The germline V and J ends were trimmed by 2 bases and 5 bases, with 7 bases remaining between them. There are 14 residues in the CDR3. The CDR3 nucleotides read TGTGCCAGCAGTTACCAGGCTCATAATTCACCCCTCCACTTT. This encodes CASSYQAHNSPLHF.

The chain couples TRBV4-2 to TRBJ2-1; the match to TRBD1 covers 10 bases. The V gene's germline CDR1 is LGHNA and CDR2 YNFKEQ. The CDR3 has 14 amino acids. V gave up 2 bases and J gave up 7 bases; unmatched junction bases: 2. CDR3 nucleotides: TGTGCCAGCAGCCAAAGGGGACAGGGGAATGAGCAGTTCTTC. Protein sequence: CASSQRGQGNEQFF.

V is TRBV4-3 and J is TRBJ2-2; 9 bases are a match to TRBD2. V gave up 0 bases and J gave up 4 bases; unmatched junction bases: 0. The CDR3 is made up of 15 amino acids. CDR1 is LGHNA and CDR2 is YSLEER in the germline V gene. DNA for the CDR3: TGCGCCAGCAGCCAAGAAGCGGGAGGCACCGGGGAGCTGTTTTTT. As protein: CASSQEAGGTGELFF.

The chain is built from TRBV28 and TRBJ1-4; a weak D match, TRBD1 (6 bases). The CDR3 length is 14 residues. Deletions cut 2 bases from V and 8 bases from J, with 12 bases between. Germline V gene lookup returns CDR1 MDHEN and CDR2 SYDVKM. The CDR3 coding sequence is TGTGCCAGCAGTTTACCCCTCGGACAGGAAAAACTGTTTTTT. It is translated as CASSLPLGQEKLFF.

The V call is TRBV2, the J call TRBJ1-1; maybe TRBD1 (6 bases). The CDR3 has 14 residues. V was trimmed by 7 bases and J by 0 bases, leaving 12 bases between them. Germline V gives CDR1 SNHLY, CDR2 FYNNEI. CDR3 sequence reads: CASNDRRMNTEAFF. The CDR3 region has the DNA TGTGCCAGCAACGACAGGCGCATGAACACTGAAGCTTTCTTT. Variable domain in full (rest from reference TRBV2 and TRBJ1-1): EPEVTQTPSHQVTQMGQEVILRCVPISNHLYFYWYRQILGQKVEFLVSFYNNEISEKSEIFDDQFSVERPDGSNFTLKIRSTKLEDSAMYFCASNDRRMNTEAFFGQGTRLTVV.

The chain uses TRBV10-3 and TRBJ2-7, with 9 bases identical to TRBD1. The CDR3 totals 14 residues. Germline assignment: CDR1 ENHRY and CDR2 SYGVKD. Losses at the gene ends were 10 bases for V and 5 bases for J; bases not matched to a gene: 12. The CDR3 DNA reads TGTGCCACCACGACAGGGACAGGGAGCCACGAGCAGTACTTC. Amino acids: CATTTGTGSHEQYF.

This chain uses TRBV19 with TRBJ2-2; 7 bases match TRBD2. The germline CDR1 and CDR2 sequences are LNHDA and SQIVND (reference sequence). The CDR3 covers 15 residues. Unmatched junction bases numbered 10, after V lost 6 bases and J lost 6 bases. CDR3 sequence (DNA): TGTGCCAGTAGCGGCGCGGGGGAGGGCCCCGGGGAGCTGTTTTTT. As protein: CASSGAGEGPGELFF.

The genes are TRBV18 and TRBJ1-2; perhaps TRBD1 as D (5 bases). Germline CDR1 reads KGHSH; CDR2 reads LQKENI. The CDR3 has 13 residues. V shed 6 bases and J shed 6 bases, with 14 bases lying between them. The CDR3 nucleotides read TGTGCCAGCTCTGTTATCGCCAGGGATGGCTACACCTTC. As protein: CASSVIARDGYTF.

The CDR3 here is CASSPPVVSGANVLTF. The CDR3, as DNA: TGTGCCAGCTCACCACCTGTAGTGTCTGGGGCCAACGTCCTGACTTTC. The chain links TRBV18 to TRBJ2-6, with D unresolved. Looked up from germline, CDR1 is KGHSH and CDR2 is LQKENI. Trimming took off 0 bases at V and 1 base at J, with 7 bases between the two ends. CDR3 length equals 16 residues.

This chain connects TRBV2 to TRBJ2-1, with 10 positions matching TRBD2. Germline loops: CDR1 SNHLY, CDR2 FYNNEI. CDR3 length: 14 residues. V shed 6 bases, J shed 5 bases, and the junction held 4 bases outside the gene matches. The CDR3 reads CASRGTSANNEQFF. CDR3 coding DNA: TGTGCCAGCAGGGGGACTAGCGCGAACAATGAGCAGTTCTTC.